This TCR beta chain originates from a study of blood T cell repertoires in COVID-19. About the research overall: Acute-phase and convalescent COVID-19 samples originated in the United States, Italy and Spain. The cDNA or gDNA used as material had been derived from T cells, B-cell-depleted T cells, or PBMCs.

This clone showed up just once. Methods used by the authors: Estimation of nucleated cell counts relied on the amplification of reference gene primers. Only in-frame clones appear in the TCRdb table, and some are missing; sequencing was by immunoSEQ multiplex PCR. That table gives V, J and clone size, and the DNA gave D and trimming. The table lists about 250,000 clones, around 80% of them singletons. Per the germline V gene, CDR1 is SGHRS and CDR2 is YFSETQ. V was pared by 2 bases and J by 3 bases, with 4 bases of the junction left unmatched. CDR3 size: 14 residues. The chain is built from TRBV5-1 and TRBJ1-1; TRBD1 aligns across 7 bases. Sequenced sample: peripheral blood. The clonotype originates from a human donor in a cohort sampled during active COVID-19. The CDR3 sequence is CASSFGQEYTEAFF. In DNA form, the CDR3 reads TGCGCCAGCAGCTTCGGACAGGAGTACACTGAAGCTTTCTTT.